This T cell receptor beta chain was sequenced for a study of blood T cell repertoires in COVID-19. Looking at the study overall: The origin of the acute and convalescent COVID-19 samples was the United States, Italy and Spain. The analysed material was cDNA or gDNA that came from T cells, B-cell-depleted T cells, or PBMCs.

Under the authors' procedure: By means of reference gene primer amplification, nucleated cell counts were estimated. Some clones are missing from TCRdb's copy, which holds only in-frame ones; the method was immunoSEQ multiplex PCR. V and J calls and clone size are as listed in that table; D and trimming were resolved from the DNA. Here the sample spans under 300,000 clones, 88% being singletons. The CDR3 runs 15 residues. In germline, CDR1 is SGHDN, CDR2 FVKESK. Trimming left V 2 bases short and J 7 bases short, with 12 bases between. This clonotype was sampled from a woman aged 40 to 50 who had recovered from COVID-19. The source material was peripheral blood. The chain has TRBV14 and TRBJ1-6; unclear D gene. The CDR3, as DNA: TGTGCCAGCAGCCAATTAAAGCGAGGAAATTCACCCCTCCACTTT. Its protein product is CASSQLKRGNSPLHF.